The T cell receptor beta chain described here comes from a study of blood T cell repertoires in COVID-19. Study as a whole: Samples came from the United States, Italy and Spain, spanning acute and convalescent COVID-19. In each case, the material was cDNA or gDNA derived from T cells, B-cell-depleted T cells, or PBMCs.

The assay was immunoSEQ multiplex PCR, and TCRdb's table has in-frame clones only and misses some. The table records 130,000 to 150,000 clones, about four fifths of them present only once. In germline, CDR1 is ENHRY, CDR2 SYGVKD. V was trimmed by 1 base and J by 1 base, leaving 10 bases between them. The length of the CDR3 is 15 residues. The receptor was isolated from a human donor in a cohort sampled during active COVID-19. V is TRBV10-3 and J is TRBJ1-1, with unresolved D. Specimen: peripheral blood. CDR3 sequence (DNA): TGTGCCATCAGTGAGTATGGCAATCAGAACACTGAAGCTTTCTTT. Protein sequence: CAISEYGNQNTEAFF.